The present entry profiles one T cell receptor (beta chain) with its context. The specificity of this receptor is unknown. The sample holds no much larger clone one base away, and base qualities are not on file. TCRbeta CDR3 regions were amplified from genomic DNA by means of the immunoSEQ Assay, a bias-controlled multiplex PCR. For the original study's pipeline: The number of nucleated cells in each sample was estimated from the amplification of reference gene primers within the assay. To quantify the absolute abundance of each unique TCRbeta CDR3 rearrangement, sequence reads were collapsed and filtered. For each sample, productive Simpson clonality was calculated as the square root of Simpson's diversity index over productive rearrangements. TCRdb limited this immuneACCESS table to in-frame rearrangements with V and J called. A share of clones is missing; checked studies link under half to unresolved V genes, and the rest is unexplained. V, J and clone size were drawn from that table, and D and trimming were deduced from the DNA. In this sample the table shows some 42,000 clones, roughly 93% of which occur a single time. The ten largest clones represent roughly 8.3% of the sample.

The collaborating institutions used their own protocols to collect whole blood in K2EDTA tubes. For TCRbeta analysis, collaborators shipped samples in one of three forms: frozen whole blood, isolated PBMCs, or DNA extracted from either of those sample types. V loses 1 base, J loses 5 bases, and the germline ends lie 14 bases apart. From cysteine to phenylalanine, the CDR3 is 16 amino acids long. Kept here is only the CDR3 DNA, which spans 48 bases and is read in frame from base 1. The germline V gene (reference sequence) provides CDR1 MNHNY and CDR2 SVGAGI. The data originate from a study of blood T cell repertoires in COVID-19 (TCRdb year 2020). With respect to the entire study: Collaborator samples came from the United States, Italy and Spain and covered acute and convalescent phases of COVID-19. The material from the prospective study consisted of cDNA or gDNA derived from T cells, B-cell-depleted T cells, or PBMCs. Subjects who had been exposed to COVID-19, were actively infected with it, or had recovered from it provided the deeply sampled blood TCRbeta repertoires that made up the dataset. A freely available public database, intended as a resource for researchers studying the immune response to SARS-CoV-2, is where the repertoires were released. The samples were drawn from two sources: the first 160 participants of the ongoing ImmuneRACE study, and 1,200 or so subjects contributed by 6 global collaborators. The sample metadata nearly always contained a de-identified subject ID, COVID-19 status, age in years and sex. Where HLA class I and class II types were available, the types were taken from metadata supplied by the sample provider, not from assay-based typing. General study outcomes and caveats: Clinical and demographic metadata were provided uncurated, with the amount varying by source and participant.

The clonotype originates from a man aged 45-60 years with active COVID-19. Sequencing was done on a sample of peripheral blood. The V and J segments used are TRBV6-6 and TRBJ2-2; TRBD2 is perhaps the D gene, given 5 matching bases. This receptor has the CDR3 CASSYFQETGTGELFF. The bases are TGTGCCAGCAGTTACTTTCAGGAAACGGGAACCGGGGAGCTGTTTTTT.